This is a list of T cell receptor beta chains from one sample in a study of CD8 T cells in ankylosing spondylitis. TCRdb passed the 5' RACE reads through MiXCR, listing each CDR3 protein once. This sample has approximately 300,000 distinct CDR3 sequences; roughly 20% occur once, and the top ten carry around 3.2%. The specimen sequenced was blood, either unsorted or a sorted T cell fraction (not recorded which). The receptors were gathered from a female donor with ankylosing spondylitis or in good health (not recorded which). CDR3s leave out the opening cysteine and the closing phenylalanine or tryptophan.

v_gene: TRBV6-2/TRBV6-3
j_gene: TRBJ2-1
CDR3aa: ASASGRYNEQF

v_gene: TRBV20-1
j_gene: TRBJ1-2
CDR3aa: SAPGRTNYGYT

v_gene: TRBV20-1
j_gene: TRBJ1-3
CDR3aa: SASPDTYSGNTIY

v_gene: TRBV27
j_gene: TRBJ2-5
CDR3aa: ASSSLEGLRTQETQY

v_gene: TRBV5-1
j_gene: TRBJ1-5
CDR3aa: ASSLSSNQPQH

v_gene: TRBV20-1
j_gene: TRBJ2-7
CDR3aa: SASSHRFEQY

v_gene: TRBV7-8
j_gene: TRBJ2-7
CDR3aa: ASSLGTSGSWAYEQY

v_gene: TRBV7-3
j_gene: TRBJ2-3
CDR3aa: ASSLQGIGTTDTQY

v_gene: TRBV5-5
j_gene: TRBJ2-3
CDR3aa: ASSLRRSAAPLRY

v_gene: TRBV6-1
j_gene: TRBJ2-2
CDR3aa: ASRPWTGGDTGELF

v_gene: TRBV4-3
j_gene: TRBJ2-7
CDR3aa: ASSQRISGLADSYEQY

v_gene: TRBV18
j_gene: TRBJ2-1
CDR3aa: ASSDTGYYEQF

v_gene: TRBV7-9
j_gene: TRBJ2-3
CDR3aa: ASSLSYGNTDTQY

v_gene: TRBV20-1
j_gene: TRBJ2-3
CDR3aa: SARDLRVTTDTQY

v_gene: TRBV9
j_gene: TRBJ2-4
CDR3aa: ASSVEGSGKAKNIQY

v_gene: TRBV5-1
j_gene: TRBJ2-1
CDR3aa: ASSLARVGNEQF

v_gene: TRBV28
j_gene: TRBJ2-7
CDR3aa: ASSLLADQSYEQY

v_gene: TRBV18
j_gene: TRBJ1-1
CDR3aa: ASSVVGAEAF

v_gene: TRBV6-5
j_gene: TRBJ1-1
CDR3aa: ASTPGQGGAF

v_gene: TRBV28
j_gene: TRBJ2-3
CDR3aa: ASSSGGQGQRDTQY

v_gene: TRBV7-2
j_gene: TRBJ2-1
CDR3aa: ASHGEGRNEQF

v_gene: TRBV6-1
j_gene: TRBJ2-5
CDR3aa: ASRGLAGETQY

v_gene: TRBV2
j_gene: TRBJ2-3
CDR3aa: ASMGLAKDTQY

v_gene: TRBV5-4
j_gene: TRBJ2-5
CDR3aa: ASSPPGEETQY

v_gene: TRBV29-1
j_gene: TRBJ2-3
CDR3aa: SVDGNTDTQY

v_gene: TRBV7-2
j_gene: TRBJ2-6
CDR3aa: ASSSSPGTGANVLT

v_gene: TRBV12-5
j_gene: TRBJ2-6
CDR3aa: ASGLVRDTGANVLT

v_gene: TRBV10-3
j_gene: TRBJ2-2
CDR3aa: ASGSGYSFTGELF

v_gene: TRBV5-6
j_gene: TRBJ2-7
CDR3aa: ASSLWSGATYEQY